The following is a T cell receptor beta chain sequence with its context. Its antigen is undetermined. The V segment lost 3 bases and the J segment 6 bases; nucleotides outside the gene matches: 7. The CDR3 loop spans 13 amino acids. CDR1 DFQATT and CDR2 SNEGSKA come from the germline V gene (reference sequence). The data belong to a study of blood T cells in healthy people across ages. Study results and limitations: Per-million-T-cell TCR beta diversity fell roughly linearly with age.

PCR was performed a second time for about 6 to 11 cycles using a sample-barcoded 5' primer and a J-beta primer mix. TCRdb recomputed calls from the 5' RACE reads with MiXCR, one row per CDR3 protein. Here the sample spans 1.5 million or so distinct CDR3 sequences, 42% being singletons. Sequences were obtained from blood. V gene TRBV20-1 combines with J gene TRBJ2-7; 8 bases agree with TRBD1. This TCR derives from a woman aged 18-30 years in good health. The CDR3, as DNA: TGCAGTGCTAGGTCAGGGGGCCTGGGCGAGCAGTACTTC. This translates into CSARSGGLGEQYF.